The subject of this entry is one TCR beta chain. The data derive from a study of blood T cell repertoires in COVID-19. On the study more broadly: Acute and convalescent COVID-19 samples came from the United States, Italy and Spain. T cells, B-cell-depleted T cells, or PBMCs supplied cDNA or gDNA.

Assay: immunoSEQ multiplex PCR; the TCRdb copy retains only in-frame clones and omits some. Of about 400,000 clones in the sample, around nine tenths are singletons; the top ten hold 3%. Per germline, CDR1 SGHVS and CDR2 FNYEAQ. There are 15 residues in the CDR3. With V trimmed by 4 bases and J by 4 bases, 7 bases remained unmatched. Sequenced input: peripheral blood. The source of this sequence is a human donor in a cohort sampled during active COVID-19. The rearrangement joins TRBV7-6 to TRBJ2-5; 9 bases are a match to TRBD2. The CDR3 bases are TGTGCCAGCAGCTCCCAGTGGCGGGGGGGAGAGACCCAGTACTTC. Encoded protein: CASSSQWRGGETQYF. The full variable domain, with the rest looked up from reference TRBV7-6 and TRBJ2-5, is GAGVSQSPRYKVTKRGQDVALRCDPISGHVSLYWYRQALGQGPEFLTYFNYEAQQDKSGLPNDRFSAERPEGSISTLTIQRTEQRDSAMYRCASSSQWRGGETQYFGPGTRLLVL.